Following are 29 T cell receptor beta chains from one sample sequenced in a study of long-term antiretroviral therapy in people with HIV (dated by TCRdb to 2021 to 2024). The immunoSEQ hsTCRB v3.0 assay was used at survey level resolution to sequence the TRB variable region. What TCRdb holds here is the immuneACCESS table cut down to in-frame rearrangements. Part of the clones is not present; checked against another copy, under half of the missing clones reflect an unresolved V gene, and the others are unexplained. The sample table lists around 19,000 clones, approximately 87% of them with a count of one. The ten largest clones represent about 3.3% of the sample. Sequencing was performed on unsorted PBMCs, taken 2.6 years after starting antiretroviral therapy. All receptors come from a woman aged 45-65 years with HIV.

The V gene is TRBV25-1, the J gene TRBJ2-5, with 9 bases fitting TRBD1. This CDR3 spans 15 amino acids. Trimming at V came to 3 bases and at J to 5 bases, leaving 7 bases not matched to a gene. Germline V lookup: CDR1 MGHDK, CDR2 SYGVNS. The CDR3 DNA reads TGTGCCAGCAGTGAGGGACAGGGATCACGGGAGACCCAGTACTTC. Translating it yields CASSEGQGSRETQYF.

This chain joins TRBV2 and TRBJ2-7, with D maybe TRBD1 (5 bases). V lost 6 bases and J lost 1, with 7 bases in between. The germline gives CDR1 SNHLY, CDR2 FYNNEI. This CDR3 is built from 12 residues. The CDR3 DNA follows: TGTGCCAGCAGACAGGAATCCTACGAGCAGTACTTC. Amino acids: CASRQESYEQYF.

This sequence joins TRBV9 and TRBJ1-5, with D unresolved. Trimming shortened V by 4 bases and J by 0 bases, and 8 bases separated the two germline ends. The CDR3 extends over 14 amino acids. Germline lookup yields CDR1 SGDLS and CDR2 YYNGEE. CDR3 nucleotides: TGTGCCAGCAGCTTGGATTTTAGCAATCAGCCCCAGCATTTT. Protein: CASSLDFSNQPQHF.

The chain's CDR3 is CASSRMSSYNEQFF. DNA of the CDR3: TGTGCCAGCAGCCGGATGAGCTCCTACAATGAGCAGTTCTTC. The chain joins TRBV11-2 to TRBJ2-1, with no clear D. The CDR3 contains 14 residues. CDR1 SGHAT and CDR2 FQNNGV come from the germline V gene. V lost 5 bases and J 0 bases, leaving 8 bases between the germline ends. The full variable domain, in which reference TRBV11-2 and TRBJ2-1 provide the parts outside the CDR3, is EAGVAQSPRYKIIEKRQSVAFWCNPISGHATLYWYQQILGQGPKLLIQFQNNGVVDDSQLPKDRFSAERLKGVDSTLKIQPAKLEDSAVYLCASSRMSSYNEQFFGPGTRLTVL.

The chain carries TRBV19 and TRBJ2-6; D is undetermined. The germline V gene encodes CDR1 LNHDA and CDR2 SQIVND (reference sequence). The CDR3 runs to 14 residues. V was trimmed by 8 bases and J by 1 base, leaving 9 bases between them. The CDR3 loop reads CASSDVSGANVLTF. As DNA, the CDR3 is TGTGCCAGTTCGGACGTTTCTGGGGCCAACGTCCTGACTTTC. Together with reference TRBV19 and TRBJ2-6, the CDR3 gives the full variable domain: DGGITQSPKYLFRKEGQNVTLSCEQNLNHDAMYWYRQDPGQGLRLIYYSQIVNDFQKGDIAEGYSVSREKKESFPLTVTSAQKNPTAFYLCASSDVSGANVLTFGAGSRLTVL.

The CDR3 bases are TGCGCCAGCAGCTTGGGCGGGAACCAGTACGAGCAGTACTTC. Translating gives CASSLGGNQYEQYF. The chain has TRBV5-1 and TRBJ2-7; TRBD2 might be the D (6 bases). V gave up 0 bases and J gave up 4 bases, with 11 bases separating them. This CDR3 contains 14 residues. Per germline, CDR1 SGHRS and CDR2 YFSETQ.

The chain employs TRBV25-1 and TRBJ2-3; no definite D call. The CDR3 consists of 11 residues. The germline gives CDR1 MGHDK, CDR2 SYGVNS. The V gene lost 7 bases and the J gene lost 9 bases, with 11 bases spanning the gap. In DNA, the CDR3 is TGTGCCAGCAATCGCGGCGAAACGCAGTATTTT. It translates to CASNRGETQYF.

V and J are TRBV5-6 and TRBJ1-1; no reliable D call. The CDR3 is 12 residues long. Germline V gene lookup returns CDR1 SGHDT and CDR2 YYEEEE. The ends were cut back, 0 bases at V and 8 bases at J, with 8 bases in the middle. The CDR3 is CASSLGPLEAFF. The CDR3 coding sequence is TGTGCCAGCAGCTTGGGGCCCCTCGAAGCTTTCTTT.

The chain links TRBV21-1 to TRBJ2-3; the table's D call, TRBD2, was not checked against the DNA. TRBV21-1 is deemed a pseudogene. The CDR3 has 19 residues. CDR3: CASSKGGSGRMRGPDTQYF. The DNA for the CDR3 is TGTGCCAGCAGCAAAGGAGGGAGCGGGAGAATGCGCGGCCCAGATACGCAGTATTTT.

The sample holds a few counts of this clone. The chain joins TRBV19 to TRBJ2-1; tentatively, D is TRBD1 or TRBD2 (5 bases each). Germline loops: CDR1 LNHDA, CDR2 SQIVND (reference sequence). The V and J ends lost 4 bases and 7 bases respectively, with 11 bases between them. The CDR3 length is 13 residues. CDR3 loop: CASSKLGVNEQFF. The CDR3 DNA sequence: TGTGCCAGTAGTAAACTAGGGGTAAATGAGCAGTTCTTC.

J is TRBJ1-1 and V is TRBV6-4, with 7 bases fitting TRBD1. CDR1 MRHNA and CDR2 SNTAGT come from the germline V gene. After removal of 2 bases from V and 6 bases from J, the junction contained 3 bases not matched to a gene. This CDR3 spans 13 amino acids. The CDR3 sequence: CASSDDRAAEAFF. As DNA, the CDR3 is TGTGCCAGCAGTGACGACAGGGCGGCTGAAGCTTTCTTT.

The CDR3 DNA reads TGTGCCAGCAGTGGCAGGGGGCCGCAGAGCTCCTATAATTCACCCCTCCACTTT. Protein: CASSGRGPQSSYNSPLHF. The V gene is TRBV27, the J gene TRBJ1-6, with 8 bases matching TRBD1. Germline V gene data show CDR1 as MNHEY and CDR2 as SMNVEV (reference sequence). V was clipped by 5 bases and J by 0 bases; unmatched bases: 9. The CDR3 is 18 amino acids.

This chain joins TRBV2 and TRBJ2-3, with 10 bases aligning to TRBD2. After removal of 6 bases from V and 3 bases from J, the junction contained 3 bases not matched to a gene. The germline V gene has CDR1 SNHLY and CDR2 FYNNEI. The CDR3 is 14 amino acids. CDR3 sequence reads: CASSGLAVTDTQYF. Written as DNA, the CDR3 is TGTGCCAGCAGCGGACTAGCGGTAACAGATACGCAGTATTTT.

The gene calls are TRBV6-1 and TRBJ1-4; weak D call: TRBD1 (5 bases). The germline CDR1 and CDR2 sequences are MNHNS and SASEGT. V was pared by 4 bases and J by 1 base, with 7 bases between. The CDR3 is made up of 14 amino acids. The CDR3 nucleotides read TGTGCCAGCAGTGTGGGGGGAACTAATGAAAAACTGTTTTTT. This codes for CASSVGGTNEKLFF.

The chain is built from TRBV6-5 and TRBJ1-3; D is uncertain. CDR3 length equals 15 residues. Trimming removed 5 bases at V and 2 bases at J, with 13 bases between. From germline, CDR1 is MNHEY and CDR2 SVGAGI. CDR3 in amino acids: CASSLTSDTGNTIYF. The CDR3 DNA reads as TGTGCCAGCAGTCTCACCTCAGATACTGGAAACACCATATATTTT.

CDR3 nucleotide sequence: TGTGCCAGTAGTCCCCCCGGGGGGTCCCAGAGCAATCAGCCCCAGCATTTT. As protein: CASSPPGGSQSNQPQHF. The genes are TRBV19 and TRBJ1-5; D may be TRBD1 (5 bases). Germline CDR1 reads LNHDA; CDR2 reads SQIVND (reference sequence). The CDR3 consists of 17 residues. V lost 5 bases and J lost 1, with 18 bases in between.

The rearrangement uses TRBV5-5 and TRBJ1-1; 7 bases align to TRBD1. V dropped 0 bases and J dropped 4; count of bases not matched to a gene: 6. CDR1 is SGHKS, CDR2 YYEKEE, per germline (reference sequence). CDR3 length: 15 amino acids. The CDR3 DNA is TGTGCCAGCAGCTTGGGGCCGACAGGGATCACTGAAGCTTTCTTT. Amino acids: CASSLGPTGITEAFF.

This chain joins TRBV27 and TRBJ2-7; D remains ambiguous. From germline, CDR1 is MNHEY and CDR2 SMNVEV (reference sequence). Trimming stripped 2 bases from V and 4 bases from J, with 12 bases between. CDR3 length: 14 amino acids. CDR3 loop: CASSLTATVYEQYF. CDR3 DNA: TGTGCCAGCAGTTTAACAGCAACGGTTTACGAGCAGTACTTC.

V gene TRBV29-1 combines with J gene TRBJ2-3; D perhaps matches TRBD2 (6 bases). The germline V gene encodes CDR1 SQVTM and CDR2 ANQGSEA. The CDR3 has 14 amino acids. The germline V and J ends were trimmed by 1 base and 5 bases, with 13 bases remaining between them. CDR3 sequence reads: CSVEVGGSGDTQYF. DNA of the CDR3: TGCAGCGTTGAAGTGGGAGGTTCTGGAGATACGCAGTATTTT.

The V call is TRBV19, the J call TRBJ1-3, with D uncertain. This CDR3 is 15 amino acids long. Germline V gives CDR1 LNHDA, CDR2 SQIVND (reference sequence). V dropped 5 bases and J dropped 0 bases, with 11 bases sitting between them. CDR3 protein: CASSLRSSSGNTIYF. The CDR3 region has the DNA TGTGCCAGTAGTCTCAGATCCTCCTCTGGAAACACCATATATTTT.

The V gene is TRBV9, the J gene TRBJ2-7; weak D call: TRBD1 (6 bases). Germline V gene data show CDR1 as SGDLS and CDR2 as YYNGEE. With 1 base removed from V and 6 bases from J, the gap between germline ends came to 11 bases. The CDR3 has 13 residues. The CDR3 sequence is CASSVRGTLEQYF. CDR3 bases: TGTGCCAGCAGCGTAAGGGGGACGCTCGAGCAGTACTTC.

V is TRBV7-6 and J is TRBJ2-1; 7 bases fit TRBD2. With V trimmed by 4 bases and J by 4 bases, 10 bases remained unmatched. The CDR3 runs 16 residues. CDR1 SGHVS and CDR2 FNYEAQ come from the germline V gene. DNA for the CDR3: TGTGCCAGCAGCTCCCTCCCGGCGGGAGCTTACAATGAGCAGTTCTTC. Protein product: CASSSLPAGAYNEQFF.

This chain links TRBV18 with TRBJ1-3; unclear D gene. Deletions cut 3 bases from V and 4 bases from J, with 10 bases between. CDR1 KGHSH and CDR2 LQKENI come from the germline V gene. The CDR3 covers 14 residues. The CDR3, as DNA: TGTGCCAGCTCACCGCGAGTTCCCGGAAACACCATATATTTT. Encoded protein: CASSPRVPGNTIYF.

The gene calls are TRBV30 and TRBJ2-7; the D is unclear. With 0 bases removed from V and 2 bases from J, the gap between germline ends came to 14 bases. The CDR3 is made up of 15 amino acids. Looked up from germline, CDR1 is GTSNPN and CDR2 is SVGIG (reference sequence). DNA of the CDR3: TGTGCCTGGAGTGTACGTTTGGACGCCGCCTACGAGCAGTACTTC. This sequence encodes CAWSVRLDAAYEQYF.

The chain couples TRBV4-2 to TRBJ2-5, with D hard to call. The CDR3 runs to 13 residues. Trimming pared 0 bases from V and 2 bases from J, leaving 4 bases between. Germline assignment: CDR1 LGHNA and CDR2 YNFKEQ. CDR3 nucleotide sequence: TGTGCCAGCAGCCAAGACAGTCAAGAGACCCAGTACTTC. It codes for CASSQDSQETQYF.

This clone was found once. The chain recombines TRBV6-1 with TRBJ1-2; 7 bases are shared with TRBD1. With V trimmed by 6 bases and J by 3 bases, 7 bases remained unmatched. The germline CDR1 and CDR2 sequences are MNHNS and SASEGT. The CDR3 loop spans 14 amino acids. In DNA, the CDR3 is TGTGCCAGCAGCTCCGGGGGGACAGACTATGGCTACACCTTC. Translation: CASSSGGTDYGYTF.

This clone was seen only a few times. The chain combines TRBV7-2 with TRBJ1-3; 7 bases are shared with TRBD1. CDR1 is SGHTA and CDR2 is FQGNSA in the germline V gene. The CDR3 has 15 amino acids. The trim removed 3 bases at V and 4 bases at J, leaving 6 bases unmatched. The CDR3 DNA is TGTGCCAGCAGCTTCGTCGGGACAGTAGGAAACACCATATATTTT. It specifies CASSFVGTVGNTIYF.

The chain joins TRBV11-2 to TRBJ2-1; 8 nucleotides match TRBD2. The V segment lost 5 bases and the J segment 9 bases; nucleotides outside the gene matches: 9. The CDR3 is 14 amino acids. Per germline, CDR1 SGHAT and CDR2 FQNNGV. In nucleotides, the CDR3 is TGTGCCAGCAGCCAAAATGCCCTAGCGGGTGAGCAGTTCTTC. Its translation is CASSQNALAGEQFF.

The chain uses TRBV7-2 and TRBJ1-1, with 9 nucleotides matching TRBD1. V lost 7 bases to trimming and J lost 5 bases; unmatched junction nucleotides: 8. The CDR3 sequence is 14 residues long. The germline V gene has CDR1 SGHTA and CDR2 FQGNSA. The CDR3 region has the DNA TGTGCCAGCATTCTGGACAGGGGCGTAACTGAAGCTTTCTTT. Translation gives CASILDRGVTEAFF.